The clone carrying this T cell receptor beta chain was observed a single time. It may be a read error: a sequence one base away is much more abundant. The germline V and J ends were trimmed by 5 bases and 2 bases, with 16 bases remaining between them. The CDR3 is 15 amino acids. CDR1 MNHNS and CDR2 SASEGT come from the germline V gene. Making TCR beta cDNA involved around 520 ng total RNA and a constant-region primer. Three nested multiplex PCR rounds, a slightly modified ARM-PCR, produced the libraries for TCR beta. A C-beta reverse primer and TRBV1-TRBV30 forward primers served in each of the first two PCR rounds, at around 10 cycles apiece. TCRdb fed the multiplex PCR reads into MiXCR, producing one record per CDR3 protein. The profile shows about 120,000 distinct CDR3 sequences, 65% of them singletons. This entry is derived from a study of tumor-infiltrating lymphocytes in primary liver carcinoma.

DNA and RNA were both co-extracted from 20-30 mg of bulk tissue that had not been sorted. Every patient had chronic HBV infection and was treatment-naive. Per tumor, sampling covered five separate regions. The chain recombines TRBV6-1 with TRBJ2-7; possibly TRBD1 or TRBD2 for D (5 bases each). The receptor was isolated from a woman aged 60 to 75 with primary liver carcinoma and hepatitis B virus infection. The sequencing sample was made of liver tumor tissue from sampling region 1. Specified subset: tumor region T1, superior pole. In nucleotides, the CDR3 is TGTGCCAGCAGTATATGGGACCGTCGGGCCTACGAGCAGTACTTC. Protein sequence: CASSIWDRRAYEQYF.